This T cell receptor (beta chain) was identified in a study of T cell repertoires in cytomegalovirus infection. Study-level information: Newly reported HLA-C-restricted and thoroughly characterized HLA-B-restricted CMV epitopes were employed. Matching HLA type, along with CMV infection, was indicated by public TCR beta signatures.

Whole-study results and caveats: Ex vivo, HLA-C-restricted CMV-specific TCR beta clonotypes prevailed over the rest of the response. Frequencies of public TCR beta families were cumulated, and this identified carriers of CMV plus the relevant HLA.

From the reads, TCRdb called clonotypes with MiXCR, one entry per CDR3 protein. The top ten hold 13% of the sample, which has about 350,000 distinct CDR3 sequences, about 32% seen once. Note on this clonotype: Its antigen is still unknown.

Trimming took 1 base from V and 6 from J, leaving 10 bases between them. The CDR3 runs to 14 residues. CDR1 and CDR2 (germline): LGHDT, YNNKEL (reference sequence). Specimen: cultured PBMCs, collected from culture after CMV antigen stimulation. The receptor was isolated from a human donor in good health (CMV status not recorded). Some clones in this sample may be carry-over from other donors' samples. V is TRBV3-1 and J is TRBJ2-1; D gene ambiguous. The CDR3: CASSQVERPNEQFF. CDR3 sequence (DNA): TGTGCCAGCAGCCAAGTTGAGAGACCCAATGAGCAGTTCTTC.